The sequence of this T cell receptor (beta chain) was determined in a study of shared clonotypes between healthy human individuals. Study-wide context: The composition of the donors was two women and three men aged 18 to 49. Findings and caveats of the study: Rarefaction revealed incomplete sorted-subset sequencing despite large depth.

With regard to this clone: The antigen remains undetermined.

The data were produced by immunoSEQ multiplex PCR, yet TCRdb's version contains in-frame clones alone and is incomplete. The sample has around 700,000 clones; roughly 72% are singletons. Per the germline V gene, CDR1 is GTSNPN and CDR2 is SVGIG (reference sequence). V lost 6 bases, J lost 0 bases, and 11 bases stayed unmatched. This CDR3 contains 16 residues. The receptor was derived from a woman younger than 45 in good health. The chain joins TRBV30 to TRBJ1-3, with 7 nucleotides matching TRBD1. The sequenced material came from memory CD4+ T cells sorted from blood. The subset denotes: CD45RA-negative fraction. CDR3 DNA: TGTGCCTGTACCTCCAGGGGGGCGCACTCTGGAAACACCATATATTTT. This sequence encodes CACTSRGAHSGNTIYF.